The TCR beta chain described here comes from a study of blood T cell repertoires in COVID-19. About the research overall: PBMCs, B-cell-depleted T cells, or T cells were the source of the cDNA or gDNA that made up the material.

Losses at the gene ends were 3 bases for V and 11 bases for J; bases not matched to a gene: 4. Germline CDR1 SGHTA, CDR2 FQGNSA. This CDR3 is 14 amino acids long. Per the authors' pipeline: Counts of nucleated cells, estimated from reference gene primer amplification, were obtained. The repertoire was sequenced with immunoSEQ multiplex PCR; TCRdb's copy has only in-frame clones and lacks some. V, J and clone size derive from that table, while D and trimming were established from the DNA sequence. This sample has 330,000 or so clones; about 90% occur once, and the top ten carry about 5%. The clonotype was recovered from a man aged 25 to 40 who had recovered from COVID-19. This sequence joins TRBV7-2 and TRBJ2-3; 14 bases align to TRBD2. Sequencing input: PBMCs or T cells enriched from blood (not recorded which). The CDR3: CASSFSGTSGGQYF. As DNA, the CDR3 is TGTGCCAGCAGCTTTTCCGGGACTAGCGGGGGGCAGTATTTT.